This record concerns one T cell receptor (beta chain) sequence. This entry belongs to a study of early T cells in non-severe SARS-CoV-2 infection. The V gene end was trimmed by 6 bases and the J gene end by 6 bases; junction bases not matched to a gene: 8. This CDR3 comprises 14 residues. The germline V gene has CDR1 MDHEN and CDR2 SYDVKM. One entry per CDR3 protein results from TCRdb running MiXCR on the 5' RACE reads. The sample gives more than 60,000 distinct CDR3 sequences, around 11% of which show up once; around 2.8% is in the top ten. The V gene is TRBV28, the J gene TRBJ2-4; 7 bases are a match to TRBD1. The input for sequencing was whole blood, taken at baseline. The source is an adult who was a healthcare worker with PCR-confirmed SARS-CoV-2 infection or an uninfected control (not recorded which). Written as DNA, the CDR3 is TGTGCCAGCAGCCGCCGGGACAGTAGAAACATTCAGTACTTC. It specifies CASSRRDSRNIQYF.